This TCR beta chain was retrieved from a study of T cells in lung cancer brain metastases. On the study more broadly: About 85% of the roughly 20 patients had smoked, with a median of about 38 pack-years. Regarding the study as a whole: Few clones were shared between paired lesions (mean Morisita approximately 0.25); most were lesion-specific. Unique productive clones were significantly fewer in brain metastases: median roughly 1,500 versus 4,600.

Trimming removed 1 base at V and 3 bases at J, with 10 bases between. CDR3 length: 15 amino acids. Germline V lookup: CDR1 SGHAT, CDR2 FQNNGV. Exclusion applied to anyone with multiple prior malignancies. Turning to this clone: Its specificity is unknown.

The assay was immunoSEQ multiplex PCR, and TCRdb's table has in-frame clones only and misses some. The table includes 5,200 or so clones, more than 75% detected once. The sample consisted of tumor tissue from a brain metastasis. This chain joins TRBV11-2 and TRBJ1-5; D gene unclear. The clonotype was recovered from a woman between 45 and 65 years old with non-small cell lung cancer that had spread to the brain. CDR3 region: CASSLGTATNQPQHF. The CDR3 DNA sequence: TGTGCCAGCAGCTTAGGGACGGCGACCAATCAGCCCCAGCATTTT.